These 27 T cell receptor beta chains originate from one sample sequenced in a study of CD8 T cells in acute hepatitis C reinfection. Stated time point: naive CD8 control sorted from an acute-time-point sample. Data came from immunoSEQ multiplex PCR; TCRdb stores just in-frame clones and leaves some out. The sample holds some 38,000 clones, just under 90% seen once. Sequencing used naive CD8+ T cells from PBMCs. The receptors were gathered from a man under 40 with chronic hepatitis C.

J is TRBJ1-1 and V is TRBV19, with TRBD1 as a possible D gene (6 bases). The germline V gene has CDR1 LNHDA and CDR2 SQIVND (reference sequence). V gave up 3 bases and J gave up 4 bases, with 12 bases separating them. The CDR3 is 14 residues long. CDR3 loop: CASSMSDSLTEAFF. Here the CDR3 DNA reads TGTGCCAGTAGTATGTCGGACAGTCTCACTGAAGCTTTCTTT.

This chain uses TRBV20-1 with TRBJ1-2; tentative D call: TRBD1 (6 bases). The CDR3 length is 11 residues. Germline V gene data show CDR1 as DFQATT and CDR2 as SNEGSKA (reference sequence). V lost 6 bases and J 4 bases, leaving 9 bases between the germline ends. CDR3 coding DNA: TGCAGTGCAAGGACAGTCTATGGCTACACCTTC. Encoded protein: CSARTVYGYTF.

The rearrangement links TRBV7-9 to TRBJ1-2; 9 nucleotides align to TRBD1. CDR1 and CDR2 from the germline V gene are SEHNR and FQNEAQ (reference sequence). V was pared by 5 bases and J by 5 bases, with 9 bases of the junction left unmatched. The CDR3 loop spans 15 amino acids. CDR3 sequence (DNA): TGTGCCAGCAGCATCCGGGACAGGGATAGGTATGGCTACACCTTC. This translates into CASSIRDRDRYGYTF.

The gene calls are TRBV5-5 and TRBJ1-1, with 12 bases that match TRBD1. This CDR3 has 16 residues. Germline-derived CDR1 and CDR2 are SGHKS and YYEKEE (reference sequence). Germline trimming cut 3 bases from V and 3 bases from J; bases unmatched to any gene: 6. Written as DNA, the CDR3 is TGTGCCAGCAGCTACCGGGACAGGGGGCTAGACACTGAAGCTTTCTTT. Its translation is CASSYRDRGLDTEAFF.

Here the CDR3 DNA reads TGCAGCGTGTTAGGGCAGGGGGTCTACAATGAGCAGTTCTTC. The encoded protein is CSVLGQGVYNEQFF. The rearrangement joins TRBV29-1 to TRBJ2-1, with 7 bases aligning to TRBD1. V was clipped by 6 bases and J by 3 bases; unmatched bases: 8. Germline CDR1 SQVTM, CDR2 ANQGSEA. The CDR3 length is 14 residues.

This chain links TRBV19 with TRBJ2-1, with D unresolved. This CDR3 region has 14 residues. Germline V gene lookup returns CDR1 LNHDA and CDR2 SQIVND (reference sequence). Trimming cost V 1 base and J 0 bases, with 4 bases left between them. The chain's CDR3 is CASSIASSYNEQFF. Written as DNA, the CDR3 is TGTGCCAGTAGTATAGCTAGCTCCTACAATGAGCAGTTCTTC.

This chain links TRBV4-1 with TRBJ2-3; TRBD2 is a possible D gene (5 bases). The V end lost 6 bases, the J end lost 0 bases, and 13 bases lay between the germline ends. Germline V gene sequence: CDR1 MGHRA, CDR2 YSYEKL. CDR3 length equals 15 residues. In DNA, the CDR3 is TGCGCCAGCAGAAATAGCGCCACTAGCACAGATACGCAGTATTTT. Translation: CASRNSATSTDTQYF.

The chain combines TRBV5-6 with TRBJ2-3; 8 nucleotides line up with TRBD2. The germline CDR1 and CDR2 sequences are SGHDT and YYEEEE. The CDR3 consists of 14 residues. V shed 6 bases, J shed 9 bases, and the junction held 12 bases outside the gene matches. In DNA form, the CDR3 reads TGTGCCAGCACCCACGCCAATAGCGGGACGACGCAGTATTTT. Its protein product is CASTHANSGTTQYF.

The rearrangement uses TRBV30 and TRBJ1-1, with D hard to call. V lost 2 bases to trimming and J lost 2 bases, with 9 bases between them. Germline V lookup: CDR1 GTSNPN, CDR2 SVGIG (reference sequence). This CDR3 has 13 amino acids. In DNA form, the CDR3 reads TGTGCCTGGAGTTCGGATACTAACACTGAAGCTTTCTTT. The encoded protein is CAWSSDTNTEAFF. Variable domain in full (rest from reference TRBV30 and TRBJ1-1): SQTIHQWPATLVQPVGSPLSLECTVEGTSNPNLYWYRQAAGRGLQLLFYSVGIGQISSEVPQNLSASRPQDRQFILSSKKLLLSDSGFYLCAWSSDTNTEAFFGQGTRLTVV.

This chain joins TRBV27 and TRBJ2-7; TRBD2 agrees at 7 bases. This CDR3 spans 15 amino acids. J gave up 1 base and V 0 bases, and 3 bases lay outside the gene matches. CDR1 is MNHEY and CDR2 is SMNVEV in the germline V gene (reference sequence). The CDR3 DNA sequence: TGTGCCAGCAGTTTATCGGATAGCGGGTCCTACGAGCAGTACTTC. Protein: CASSLSDSGSYEQYF.

V gene TRBV19 combines with J gene TRBJ2-7; D perhaps matches TRBD1 (6 bases). Trimming pared 6 bases from V and 2 bases from J, leaving 14 bases between. The germline V gene has CDR1 LNHDA and CDR2 SQIVND (reference sequence). The CDR3 is 14 residues long. The CDR3 protein is CASSPARGTYEQYF. CDR3 coding DNA: TGTGCCAGTAGCCCAGCCAGGGGCACCTACGAGCAGTACTTC. Filled out from reference TRBV19 and TRBJ2-7, the complete variable domain reads DGGITQSPKYLFRKEGQNVTLSCEQNLNHDAMYWYRQDPGQGLRLIYYSQIVNDFQKGDIAEGYSVSREKKESFPLTVTSAQKNPTAFYLCASSPARGTYEQYFGPGTRLTVT.

The chain links TRBV5-6 to TRBJ1-1, with 7 bases aligning to TRBD1. Trimming took 0 bases from V and 0 from J; bases not matched to a gene: 5. Germline V gene sequence: CDR1 SGHDT, CDR2 YYEEEE. The length of the CDR3 is 16 residues. CDR3 loop: CASSLGPGQLNTEAFF. The CDR3 bases are TGTGCCAGCAGCTTGGGGCCGGGACAGCTGAACACTGAAGCTTTCTTT. Supplemented by reference TRBV5-6 and TRBJ1-1, the full variable domain reads DAGVTQSPTHLIKTRGQQVTLRCSPKSGHDTVSWYQQALGQGPQFIFQYYEEEERQRGNFPDRFSGHQFPNYSSELNVNALLLGDSALYLCASSLGPGQLNTEAFFGQGTRLTVV.

The genes are TRBV5-4 and TRBJ2-3; unclear D gene. The V and J ends lost 4 bases and 3 bases respectively, with 6 bases between them. The CDR3 spans 12 residues. CDR1 SGHNT and CDR2 YYREEE come from the germline V gene (reference sequence). CDR3 nucleotide sequence: TGTGCCAGCAGCCCCGGGACAGATACGCAGTATTTT. It translates to CASSPGTDTQYF.

This chain links TRBV30 with TRBJ2-1, with unresolved D. Germline CDR1 GTSNPN, CDR2 SVGIG (reference sequence). Trimming left V 0 bases short and J 9 bases short, with 12 bases between. This CDR3 is built from 13 residues. The CDR3: CAWSVSAGSEQFF. CDR3 DNA: TGTGCCTGGAGTGTATCCGCTGGGTCTGAGCAGTTCTTC.

The V gene is TRBV11-2, the J gene TRBJ2-7; a weak D match, TRBD2 (7 bases). The V and J ends lost 3 bases and 4 bases respectively, with 13 bases between them. This CDR3 is 14 amino acids long. CDR1 SGHAT and CDR2 FQNNGV come from the germline V gene. CDR3 in DNA: TGTGCCAGCAGCTTCGGCGGGGGCTTTTACGAGCAGTACTTC. Its translation is CASSFGGGFYEQYF.

The chain carries TRBV30 and TRBJ2-5; D is perhaps TRBD1 (6 bases). The CDR3 is made up of 14 amino acids. The V gene's germline CDR1 is GTSNPN and CDR2 SVGIG (reference sequence). The ends were cut back, 2 bases at V and 1 base at J, with 11 bases in the middle. This CDR3 reads CAWSTGNGQETQYF. The CDR3 DNA is TGTGCCTGGAGTACAGGGAATGGCCAAGAGACCCAGTACTTC.

The chain couples TRBV29-1 to TRBJ2-7, with 11 bases aligning to TRBD1. Germline V lookup: CDR1 SQVTM, CDR2 ANQGSEA. V was pared by 0 bases and J by 3 bases, with 4 bases of the junction left unmatched. CDR3 length: 15 residues. The CDR3 DNA sequence: TGCAGCGTTGAAGATTTAGGGACAGGGGGCTACGAGCAGTACTTC. Its protein product is CSVEDLGTGGYEQYF.

In regard to this clone: Other DNA sequences in this specimen translate into the identical CDR3. The V call is TRBV27, the J call TRBJ1-5; D uncertain. The CDR3 consists of 13 residues. The ends were cut back, 1 base at V and 2 bases at J, with 3 bases in the middle. Germline V gene sequence: CDR1 MNHEY, CDR2 SMNVEV (reference sequence). The CDR3 protein is CASSLLGNQPQHF. The CDR3, as DNA: TGTGCCAGCAGTTTATTGGGCAATCAGCCCCAGCATTTT.

The rearrangement joins TRBV6-6 to TRBJ2-1; 7 nucleotides match TRBD1. Trimming took 0 bases from V and 6 from J; bases not matched to a gene: 2. Germline V gene sequence: CDR1 MNHNY, CDR2 SVGAGI (reference sequence). This CDR3 has 14 residues. The CDR3 protein is CASSYSAGGNEQFF. CDR3 DNA sequence: TGTGCCAGCAGTTACTCGGCAGGGGGCAATGAGCAGTTCTTC.

The rearrangement joins TRBV9 to TRBJ2-1, with TRBD2 matching 8 bases. Germline CDR1 reads SGDLS; CDR2 reads YYNGEE. The CDR3 extends over 15 amino acids. The V segment lost 3 bases and the J segment 3 bases; nucleotides outside the gene matches: 5. The CDR3: CASSEAGTSYNEQFF. The DNA of the CDR3 is TGTGCCAGCAGCGAAGCCGGGACTAGCTACAATGAGCAGTTCTTC.

The chain has TRBV9 and TRBJ1-1; D not certain. In germline, CDR1 is SGDLS, CDR2 YYNGEE. Trimming left V 1 base short and J 3 bases short, with 13 bases between. This CDR3 spans 15 amino acids. CDR3 DNA sequence: TGTGCCAGCAGCGTAACCGGAACTGATGACACTGAAGCTTTCTTT. Its translation is CASSVTGTDDTEAFF.

The chain carries TRBV6-6 and TRBJ2-1; D unclear. This CDR3 comprises 12 residues. Germline V gives CDR1 MNHNY, CDR2 SVGAGI (reference sequence). The V end lost 6 bases, the J end lost 5 bases, and 8 bases lay between the germline ends. CDR3 DNA: TGTGCCAGCAGCTCTATCAACAATGAGCAGTTCTTC. As protein: CASSSINNEQFF.

This chain links TRBV18 with TRBJ1-1; unclear D gene. Germline assignment: CDR1 KGHSH and CDR2 LQKENI. V shed 6 bases and J shed 6 bases, with 17 bases lying between them. This CDR3 comprises 14 residues. The CDR3 DNA reads as TGTGCCAGCTCCCCCAGCCCGCTAGGCGCTGAAGCTTTCTTT. This sequence encodes CASSPSPLGAEAFF.

This clone has only one observation. In DNA, the CDR3 is TGTGCCAGCAGCCTTCGGACTAGCGGGTACACAGATACGCAGTATTTT. Its translation: CASSLRTSGYTDTQYF. The chain recombines TRBV7-8 with TRBJ2-3; 11 bases agree with TRBD2. The germline V gene encodes CDR1 SGHVS and CDR2 FQNEAQ. J was trimmed by 2 bases and V by 5 bases; bases with no gene match: 6. The CDR3 has 16 residues. Based on the CDR3 plus reference TRBV7-8 and TRBJ2-3, the full variable domain is GAGVSQSPRYKVAKRGQDVALRCDPISGHVSLFWYQQALGQGPEFLTYFQNEAQLDKSGLPSDRFFAERPEGSVSTLKIQRTQQEDSAVYLCASSLRTSGYTDTQYFGPGTRLTVL.

This chain uses TRBV2 with TRBJ2-7; D gene unclear. Germline-derived CDR1 and CDR2 are SNHLY and FYNNEI. V was trimmed by 1 base and J by 6 bases, leaving 10 bases between them. CDR3 length: 13 amino acids. CDR3 nucleotides: TGTGCCAGCAGTGAAGGGCAGTACGGCGAGCAGTACTTC. This translates into CASSEGQYGEQYF.

The chain combines TRBV7-9 with TRBJ1-1; 9 nucleotides align to TRBD1. The V segment lost 5 bases and the J segment 7 bases; nucleotides outside the gene matches: 5. Germline-derived CDR1 and CDR2 are SEHNR and FQNEAQ (reference sequence). This CDR3 is 13 amino acids long. The CDR3 DNA sequence: TGTGCCAGCAGCCTGGACAGGGGAGATGAAGCTTTCTTT. It yields the protein CASSLDRGDEAFF.

J is TRBJ2-7 and V is TRBV30; 9 bases agree with TRBD1. This CDR3 spans 13 amino acids. V shed 5 bases and J 3 bases; nucleotides not matched to a gene: 5. Germline CDR1 GTSNPN, CDR2 SVGIG (reference sequence). CDR3 nucleotides: TGTGCCTGGGAGACGACAGGGGGCTACGAGCAGTACTTC. Its translation: CAWETTGGYEQYF.